This T cell receptor (beta chain) is drawn from a study of blood T cell repertoires in COVID-19. Participants were placed into cohorts based on the clinical history they reported. Two negative PCRs, clearance, or symptom resolution were required of recovered Cohort 3 donors. Clones were read by immunoSEQ multiplex PCR, and TCRdb kept only the in-frame ones, dropping some. The table has about 120,000 clones, 84% seen once. This clone has more than one count but fewer than ten. Per the germline V gene, CDR1 is KGHDR and CDR2 is SFDVKD. The CDR3 contains 17 residues. Trimming took 5 bases from V and 4 from J; bases not matched to a gene: 15.

V and J are TRBV24-1 and TRBJ1-2; 7 nucleotides line up with TRBD1. What was sequenced was PBMCs or T cells enriched from blood (not recorded which). The receptor was derived from a woman younger than 45 who had recovered from COVID-19. This CDR3 reads CATSVAGGDSEGYGYTF. The DNA of the CDR3 is TGTGCCACCAGTGTTGCCGGAGGGGACAGCGAGGGCTATGGCTACACCTTC.